One and the same sample provided the 21 T cell receptor beta chains below, sequenced in a study of blood T cells in healthy people across ages. Through a sample-barcoded 5' primer and a J-beta primer mix, a second PCR was run for roughly 7 to 12 cycles. TCRdb processed the 5' RACE reads anew with MiXCR; each CDR3 protein has one entry. This table holds about 840,000 distinct CDR3 sequences, 25% to 30% found once. This same sample was also taken into another study, of T cells of mothers and their children.

Input material: blood. The receptors were gathered from a woman aged 40 to 49 in good health.

This chain joins TRBV12-3 or TRBV12-4 and TRBJ2-1, with a possible D match to TRBD2 (6 bases). The assigned J gene may be wrong: the sequence end matches TRBJ2-7 better. This CDR3 region has 17 residues. DNA for the CDR3: TGTGCCAGCAGTACCCAAGCCTCGGGGAGGACCTACAATGAGCAGTACTTC. Translating gives CASSTQASGRTYNEQYF.

V is TRBV5-1 and J is TRBJ2-3, with D possibly TRBD2 on 5 matching bases. The CDR3 covers 12 residues. Germline CDR1 SGHRS, CDR2 YFSETQ. Trimming cost V 4 bases and J 8 bases, with 11 bases left between them. CDR3 region: CASSTVRGTQYF. DNA for the CDR3: TGCGCCAGCAGCACGGTTCGGGGTACGCAGTATTTT.

This clonotype was observed a few times. This chain joins TRBV7-9 and TRBJ1-2; D might be TRBD1 (5 bases). V dropped 5 bases and J dropped 3 bases, with 13 bases sitting between them. The CDR3 has 14 amino acids. Looked up from germline, CDR1 is SEHNR and CDR2 is FQNEAQ (reference sequence). DNA for the CDR3: TGTGCCAGCAGCCGACCACCGACAGACTATGGCTACACCTTC. It specifies CASSRPPTDYGYTF. The whole variable domain, remainder taken from reference TRBV7-9 and TRBJ1-2, is DTGVSQNPRHKITKRGQNVTFRCDPISEHNRLYWYRQTLGQGPEFLTYFQNEAQLEKSRLLSDRFSAERPKGSFSTLEIQRTEQGDSAMYLCASSRPPTDYGYTFGSGTRLTVV.

The chain links TRBV7-2 to TRBJ1-2; maybe TRBD1 (5 bases). Trimming shortened V by 2 bases and J by 2 bases, and 9 bases separated the two germline ends. Germline-derived CDR1 and CDR2 are SGHTA and FQGNSA. The CDR3 runs 14 residues. Written as DNA, the CDR3 is TGTGCCAGCAGCTTATACGGGACCAACTATGGCTACACCTTC. Its protein product is CASSLYGTNYGYTF.

This clonotype was recorded once. This sequence joins TRBV7-9 and TRBJ2-5; weak D call: TRBD1 (5 bases). V dropped 5 bases and J dropped 5 bases, with 18 bases sitting between them. This CDR3 contains 15 residues. The V gene's germline CDR1 is SEHNR and CDR2 FQNEAQ (reference sequence). The CDR3 DNA is TGTGCCAGCAGCAAAACAGGCAGCCCGGGCGAGACCCAGTACTTC. The encoded protein is CASSKTGSPGETQYF.

Remarks on this clonotype: Since a much larger clone is just one base distant, this may be a read error. The chain combines TRBV12-5 with TRBJ2-7, with D possibly matching TRBD2 (7 bases). Germline V gene data show CDR1 as LGHNT and CDR2 as FRNRAP. With 2 bases removed from V and 3 bases from J, the gap between germline ends came to 14 bases. There are 15 residues in the CDR3. Here the CDR3 DNA reads TGTGCTAGTGGTTTGAGAAAGGGGGAGGGCTACGAGCAGTACTTC. Translating gives CASGLRKGEGYEQYF.

This sequence joins TRBV2 and TRBJ1-4; D gene ambiguous. V gave up 4 bases and J gave up 0 bases, with 15 bases separating them. The germline gives CDR1 SNHLY, CDR2 FYNNEI. CDR3 length: 17 residues. This CDR3 reads CASSGLDGKATNEKLFF. Here the CDR3 DNA reads TGTGCCAGCAGTGGGCTAGACGGAAAAGCAACTAATGAAAAACTGTTTTTT. The whole variable domain, filled in from reference TRBV2 and TRBJ1-4, reads EPEVTQTPSHQVTQMGQEVILRCVPISNHLYFYWYRQILGQKVEFLVSFYNNEISEKSEIFDDQFSVERPDGSNFTLKIRSTKLEDSAMYFCASSGLDGKATNEKLFFGSGTQLSVL.

About this clonotype itself: A single base separates this from a much larger clone, so it may be a read error. V and J are TRBV6-5 and TRBJ2-7; the D is unclear. V lost 2 bases and J 6 bases, leaving 5 bases between the germline ends. This CDR3 has 11 residues. CDR1 and CDR2 (germline): MNHEY, SVGAGI. The CDR3 spells CASSYRSEQYF. The CDR3 DNA reads TGTGCCAGCAGTTACAGGTCCGAGCAGTACTTC.

J is TRBJ2-1 and V is TRBV19; possible D gene TRBD2, 5 bases. The J call may be incorrect, as the DNA end agrees better with TRBJ2-7. The CDR3 is 15 residues long. CDR1 and CDR2 from the germline V gene are LNHDA and SQIVND (reference sequence). The CDR3 DNA sequence: TGTGCCAGTACCTTGACTTCTAGCTCCTACAATGAGCAGTACTTC. Protein: CASTLTSSSYNEQYF.

CDR3 sequence: CASSLLGGYNYGYTF. Here the CDR3 DNA reads TGTGCCAGCAGTTTATTGGGAGGGTATAACTATGGCTACACCTTC. The rearrangement uses TRBV28 and TRBJ1-2, with no clear D. Trimming pared 1 base from V and 1 base from J, leaving 10 bases between. This CDR3 is built from 15 residues. The germline CDR1 and CDR2 sequences are MDHEN and SYDVKM.

This clonotype has more than one count but fewer than ten. The chain combines TRBV6-6 with TRBJ2-3; the match to TRBD2 covers 13 bases. CDR1 MNHNY and CDR2 SVGAGI come from the germline V gene (reference sequence). J gave up 3 bases and V 6 bases, and 6 bases lay outside the gene matches. The CDR3 runs 16 residues. CDR3 bases: TGTGCCAGCAGATATACTAGCGGGGGGGCGACAGATACGCAGTATTTT. Translation gives CASRYTSGGATDTQYF.

This clonotype appeared a few times. The chain has TRBV7-2 and TRBJ2-5, with D possibly TRBD1 on 6 matching bases. CDR1 and CDR2 from the germline V gene are SGHTA and FQGNSA. The germline V and J ends were trimmed by 1 base and 4 bases, with 13 bases remaining between them. The length of the CDR3 is 15 residues. The CDR3 coding sequence is TGTGCCAGCAGCTTAGTCAGGGGCTTGGGAGAGACCCAGTACTTC. Translating it yields CASSLVRGLGETQYF.

This chain connects TRBV6-2 or TRBV6-3 to TRBJ2-1; possibly TRBD1 or TRBD2 for D (7 bases each). The CDR3 loop spans 13 amino acids. CDR1 and CDR2 (germline): MNHEY, SVGEGT. V lost 7 bases and J lost 9, with 16 bases in between. In nucleotides, the CDR3 is TGTGCCAGCACCCAGGGGGGGCCTGGTGAGCAGTTCTTC. This sequence encodes CASTQGGPGEQFF.

A remark on this clonotype: Since the CDR3 does not end with the conserved phenylalanine or tryptophan, this likely comes from a read error. V is TRBV24-1 and J is TRBJ1-6, with D unresolved. The CDR3 is made up of 15 amino acids. The germline V gene has CDR1 KGHDR and CDR2 SFDVKD. The ends were cut back, 8 bases at V and 5 bases at J, with 15 bases in the middle. The CDR3 DNA follows: TGTGCCACCACAGCGGACGGTAACAATAATTCACCCCTCCACGTT. Amino acids: CATTADGNNNSPLHV.

The V call is TRBV5-1, the J call TRBJ2-7; TRBD2 agrees at 8 bases. The junction had 10 bases not matched to a gene; V was cut back by 2 bases and J by 6 bases. The CDR3 extends over 15 amino acids. The germline V gene encodes CDR1 SGHRS and CDR2 YFSETQ. The CDR3: CASSLRSGGAPEQYF. The DNA of the CDR3 is TGCGCCAGCAGCTTAAGATCCGGGGGGGCTCCCGAGCAGTACTTC.

This clonotype occurred a few times. The chain uses TRBV7-3 and TRBJ2-1; 9 positions match TRBD1. The CDR3 has 16 residues. CDR1 and CDR2 from the germline V gene are SGHTA and FQGTGA. The V gene end was trimmed by 5 bases and the J gene end by 6 bases; junction bases not matched to a gene: 11. The DNA of the CDR3 is TGTGCCAGCAGCGCCCGAGCCGGACAGGGGCTCAATGAGCAGTTCTTC. This gives the protein CASSARAGQGLNEQFF.

The rearrangement uses TRBV9 and TRBJ1-3, with no clear D. Trimming pared 0 bases from V and 1 base from J, leaving 5 bases between. The germline V gene has CDR1 SGDLS and CDR2 YYNGEE. The CDR3 runs to 14 residues. This chain's CDR3 is CASSVGVSGNTIYF. CDR3 DNA sequence: TGTGCCAGCAGCGTAGGAGTTTCTGGAAACACCATATATTTT.

This clonotype was counted a few times. The genes are TRBV7-2 and TRBJ2-3; no clear D gene. The CDR3 covers 14 residues. Trimming pared 1 base from V and 3 bases from J, leaving 8 bases between. Germline CDR1 and CDR2: SGHTA and FQGNSA. The CDR3 protein is CASSLEIRTDTQYF. CDR3 bases: TGTGCCAGCAGCTTAGAGATCAGGACAGATACGCAGTATTTT. Full variable domain (outside the CDR3, taken from reference TRBV7-2 and TRBJ2-3): GAGVSQSPSNKVTEKGKDVELRCDPISGHTALYWYRQSLGQGLEFLIYFQGNSAPDKSGLPSDRFSAERTGGSVSTLTIQRTQQEDSAVYLCASSLEIRTDTQYFGPGTRLTVL.

The CDR3 loop reads CASSPDAGTTKETQYF. CDR3 DNA: TGCGCCAGCAGCCCGGACGCCGGGACAACTAAAGAGACCCAGTACTTC. The chain links TRBV5-1 to TRBJ2-5; a weak D match, TRBD1 (6 bases). The germline V gene encodes CDR1 SGHRS and CDR2 YFSETQ. Between the trimmed V and J ends, which lost 4 bases and 3 bases, there was a span of 19 bases. The CDR3 runs 16 residues. Supplemented by reference TRBV5-1 and TRBJ2-5, the full variable domain reads KAGVTQTPRYLIKTRGQQVTLSCSPISGHRSVSWYQQTPGQGLQFLFEYFSETQRNKGNFPGRFSGRQFSNSRSEMNVSTLELGDSALYLCASSPDAGTTKETQYFGPGTRLLVL.

Comment on this clonotype: A junction end diverges from the germline sequence, so it may reflect a read error. The rearrangement uses TRBV20-1 and TRBJ2-1, with D possibly TRBD2 on 7 matching bases. CDR3 length: 16 amino acids. CDR1 is DFQATT and CDR2 is SNEGSKA in the germline V gene (reference sequence). CDR3 loop: CSAPPEGGGSYNERFF. CDR3 coding DNA: TGCAGTGCCCCCCCGGAAGGGGGGGGCTCCTACAATGAGCGGTTCTTC.

This clonotype was detected ten times or more. This chain joins TRBV18 and TRBJ2-5; D not certain. V gave up 5 bases and J gave up 4 bases, with 11 bases separating them. The CDR3 has 13 amino acids. Germline values: CDR1 KGHSH, CDR2 LQKENI. The CDR3: CASSANKGETQYF. The CDR3 nucleotides are TGTGCCAGCTCAGCGAACAAAGGAGAGACCCAGTACTTC.